These 24 T cell receptor beta chains share one sample of origin, sequenced in a study of T cell responses to AZD1222 COVID-19 vaccine. Using immunoSEQ multiplex PCR, the repertoire was profiled, and TCRdb retains in-frame clones only, with some absent. Of around 150,000 clones listed, 92% are singletons. The sequenced sample was peripheral blood, obtained on day 0 of MenACWY control vaccination. The receptors stem from an adult in good health.

The chain employs TRBV29-1 and TRBJ1-2; 8 bases fit TRBD1. CDR3 length: 13 amino acids. Trimming cost V 3 bases and J 4 bases; bases outside gene matches: 4. In germline, CDR1 is SQVTM, CDR2 ANQGSEA. Written as DNA, the CDR3 is TGCAGCGTTGAGGCAGGGGGCGGCTATGGCTACACCTTC. Protein: CSVEAGGGYGYTF. Combining the CDR3 with reference TRBV29-1 and TRBJ1-2 gives the whole variable domain SAVISQKPSRDICQRGTSLTIQCQVDSQVTMMFWYRQQPGQSLTLIATANQGSEATYESGFVIDKFPISRPNLTFSTLTVSNMSPEDSSIYLCSVEAGGGYGYTFGSGTRLTVV.

The chain employs TRBV5-6 and TRBJ2-7, with a tentative D call TRBD2 (5 bases). V lost 2 bases, J lost 2 bases, and 11 bases lay in between. Germline V gives CDR1 SGHDT, CDR2 YYEEEE. The CDR3 loop spans 14 amino acids. The CDR3 coding sequence is TGTGCCAGCAGCTTCGTCCACGGGGCCTACGAGCAGTACTTC. Protein: CASSFVHGAYEQYF.

This chain connects TRBV4-1 to TRBJ2-7; TRBD2 might be the D (7 bases). In germline, CDR1 is MGHRA, CDR2 YSYEKL. CDR3 length: 20 amino acids. V dropped 0 bases and J dropped 0 bases, with 24 bases sitting between them. The CDR3 sequence: CASSQEGGGSGAPSSYEQYF. As DNA, the CDR3 is TGCGCCAGCAGCCAAGAAGGGGGGGGATCGGGAGCGCCTAGCTCCTACGAGCAGTACTTC.

This clone was detected a few times. The chain couples TRBV7-9 to TRBJ2-7, with 10 bases identical to TRBD2. V gave up 3 bases and J gave up 3 bases; unmatched junction bases: 5. This CDR3 is built from 15 residues. CDR1 SEHNR and CDR2 FQNEAQ come from the germline V gene (reference sequence). CDR3 in DNA: TGTGCCAGCAGCTTCTTTGGGACTAGCGACTACGAGCAGTACTTC. This codes for CASSFFGTSDYEQYF.

V gene TRBV28 combines with J gene TRBJ1-5; 9 bases are shared with TRBD1. This CDR3 is built from 16 residues. V shed 4 bases, J shed 2 bases, and the junction held 6 bases outside the gene matches. The germline gives CDR1 MDHEN, CDR2 SYDVKM. The DNA of the CDR3 is TGTGCCAGCAGTTCCCTAACAGGGGGCGGCAATCAGCCCCAGCATTTT. It is translated as CASSSLTGGGNQPQHF. The whole variable domain, filled in from reference TRBV28 and TRBJ1-5, reads DVKVTQSSRYLVKRTGEKVFLECVQDMDHENMFWYRQDPGLGLRLIYFSYDVKMKEKGDIPEGYSVSREKKERFSLILESASTNQTSMYLCASSSLTGGGNQPQHFGDGTRLSIL.

This rearrangement joins TRBV27 to TRBJ2-1; D not resolved. Germline lookup yields CDR1 MNHEY and CDR2 SMNVEV (reference sequence). This CDR3 comprises 13 residues. V lost 5 bases and J lost 3, with 8 bases in between. The CDR3 loop is CASSPPNYNEQFF. The CDR3 DNA is TGTGCCAGCAGTCCGCCGAACTACAATGAGCAGTTCTTC.

The V and J genes are TRBV11-3 and TRBJ1-1; D is unresolved. Germline V gene sequence: CDR1 SGHNT, CDR2 YENEEA. V gave up 1 base and J gave up 1 base, with 10 bases separating them. The CDR3 is made up of 15 amino acids. This chain's CDR3 is CASSLGRQPNTEAFF. Written as DNA, the CDR3 is TGTGCCAGCAGCTTAGGTCGACAACCGAACACTGAAGCTTTCTTT.

This chain joins TRBV18 and TRBJ1-2; 10 positions agree with TRBD1. V dropped 1 base and J dropped 2; count of bases not matched to a gene: 4. The CDR3 is made up of 16 amino acids. Germline loops: CDR1 KGHSH, CDR2 LQKENI. CDR3 loop: CASSPRQGAVNYGYTF. CDR3 DNA: TGTGCCAGCTCACCACGACAGGGGGCCGTAAACTATGGCTACACCTTC.

V gene TRBV7-6 combines with J gene TRBJ2-7; 7 nucleotides align to TRBD1. CDR1 and CDR2 from the germline V gene are SGHVS and FNYEAQ. V was pared by 7 bases and J by 0 bases, with 6 bases of the junction left unmatched. CDR3 length equals 14 residues. CDR3 region: CASTEGAGSYEQYF. In DNA form, the CDR3 reads TGTGCCAGCACCGAGGGGGCAGGCTCCTACGAGCAGTACTTC. Complete variable domain (other parts from reference TRBV7-6 and TRBJ2-7): GAGVSQSPRYKVTKRGQDVALRCDPISGHVSLYWYRQALGQGPEFLTYFNYEAQQDKSGLPNDRFSAERPEGSISTLTIQRTEQRDSAMYRCASTEGAGSYEQYFGPGTRLTVT.

The genes are TRBV9 and TRBJ2-7; 14 nucleotides match TRBD2. J gave up 9 bases and V 4 bases, and 15 bases lay outside the gene matches. The CDR3 runs 17 residues. The germline V gene encodes CDR1 SGDLS and CDR2 YYNGEE. CDR3 in DNA: TGTGCCAGCAGCCCGGGGGTCGCGGGACTAGCGGGAGAAAGGCAGTACTTC. Translating it yields CASSPGVAGLAGERQYF.

The chain recombines TRBV28 with TRBJ1-1, with TRBD1 matching over 10 bases. Germline V CDR1 and CDR2: MDHEN, SYDVKM. Trimming removed 6 bases from V and 0 bases from J; junction bases left unmatched: 10. The CDR3 covers 17 residues. CDR3 region: CASSLWTGGLMNTEAFF. In DNA, the CDR3 is TGTGCCAGCAGCCTCTGGACAGGGGGATTGATGAACACTGAAGCTTTCTTT.

This sequence joins TRBV19 and TRBJ1-1; unclear D gene. Germline V gives CDR1 LNHDA, CDR2 SQIVND (reference sequence). The V end was cut by 3 bases, the J end by 7 bases, with 9 bases between. The CDR3 is 12 residues long. The CDR3 region has the DNA TGTGCCAGTAGTATGGCACATAGTGAAGCTTTCTTT. The encoded protein is CASSMAHSEAFF.

The rearrangement joins TRBV7-2 to TRBJ2-1; 15 nucleotides align to TRBD2. There are 16 residues in the CDR3. V gave up 1 base and J gave up 10 bases; unmatched junction bases: 5. Looked up from germline, CDR1 is SGHTA and CDR2 is FQGNSA. Here the CDR3 reads CASSLDGTSGRSEQFF. The CDR3 region has the DNA TGTGCCAGCAGCTTAGACGGGACTAGCGGGAGGTCCGAGCAGTTCTTC.

The rearrangement joins TRBV6-5 to TRBJ2-1; D uncertain. This CDR3 region has 12 residues. Trimming left V 7 bases short and J 5 bases short, with 9 bases between. Germline CDR1 is MNHEY and CDR2 is SVGAGI. CDR3 bases: TGTGCCAGCAAATCAGTAAACAATGAGCAGTTCTTC. It specifies CASKSVNNEQFF.

The chain links TRBV9 to TRBJ1-1; no reliable D call. CDR1 and CDR2 (germline): SGDLS, YYNGEE. The CDR3 spans 14 residues. V lost 2 bases to trimming and J lost 4 bases, with 12 bases between them. The CDR3 region has the DNA TGTGCCAGCAGCGTCGTAACGTGGGGCACTGAAGCTTTCTTT. This codes for CASSVVTWGTEAFF.

The rearrangement links TRBV28 to TRBJ2-7; 10 nucleotides align to TRBD2. V gave up 6 bases and J gave up 3 bases; unmatched junction bases: 8. CDR1 and CDR2 from the germline V gene are MDHEN and SYDVKM. The CDR3 loop spans 15 amino acids. In nucleotides, the CDR3 is TGTGCCAGCAGGATCGTAGCGGGAGGAATCTACGAGCAGTACTTC. Residues: CASRIVAGGIYEQYF.

This clone has a single count. The rearrangement links TRBV5-6 to TRBJ1-6; D gene ambiguous. Trimming removed 0 bases from V and 7 bases from J, with 14 bases in between. In germline, CDR1 is SGHDT, CDR2 YYEEEE. The CDR3 consists of 16 residues. CDR3 in DNA: TGTGCCAGCAGCTTGGGGGTGGGGAACCAGAATTCACCCCTCCACTTT. It yields the protein CASSLGVGNQNSPLHF.

The V and J genes are TRBV30 and TRBJ2-2; D remains unclear. Trimming removed 5 bases from V and 11 bases from J, with 12 bases in between. This CDR3 is 11 amino acids long. Per germline, CDR1 GTSNPN and CDR2 SVGIG (reference sequence). The DNA of the CDR3 is TGTGCCTGGGCCCCCTTCGGTGAGCTGTTTTTT. Amino acid sequence: CAWAPFGELFF.

The V and J genes are TRBV11-3 and TRBJ1-3, with D unresolved. Trimming shortened V by 3 bases and J by 3 bases, and 9 bases separated the two germline ends. The CDR3 runs to 14 residues. Germline loops: CDR1 SGHNT, CDR2 YENEEA. The CDR3 here is CASSFEPVGNTIYF. In DNA form, the CDR3 reads TGTGCCAGCAGCTTCGAGCCCGTTGGAAACACCATATATTTT.

The J gene is TRBJ2-5, the V gene TRBV7-7, with TRBD1 as a possible D gene (7 bases). Trimming stripped 0 bases from V and 5 bases from J, with 13 bases between. The CDR3 length is 15 residues. Germline V gene data show CDR1 as SSHAT and CDR2 as FNYEAQ (reference sequence). The CDR3 protein is CASSLAPTGRETQYF. Here the CDR3 DNA reads TGTGCCAGCAGCTTAGCGCCGACAGGGAGGGAGACCCAGTACTTC.

This clone came up once. The gene calls are TRBV28 and TRBJ1-2; TRBD1 is a possible D gene (6 bases). The V gene lost 6 bases and the J gene lost 1 base, with 12 bases spanning the gap. This CDR3 comprises 14 residues. Germline-derived CDR1 and CDR2 are MDHEN and SYDVKM. CDR3 residues: CASSPGQHNYGYTF. The CDR3 bases are TGTGCCAGCAGCCCCGGACAGCATAACTATGGCTACACCTTC.

This rearrangement joins TRBV28 to TRBJ1-3; 7 nucleotides align to TRBD1. The CDR3 is made up of 14 amino acids. The junction had 5 bases not matched to a gene; V was cut back by 7 bases and J by 2 bases. Looked up from germline, CDR1 is MDHEN and CDR2 is SYDVKM. CDR3 nucleotides: TGTGCCAGCACTAGGGGGCTCGCTGGAAACACCATATATTTT. This gives the protein CASTRGLAGNTIYF.

This chain uses TRBV30 with TRBJ1-2; a weak D match, TRBD1 (6 bases). Per the germline V gene, CDR1 is GTSNPN and CDR2 is SVGIG (reference sequence). The CDR3 sequence is 12 residues long. The V gene lost 8 bases and the J gene lost 8 bases, with 18 bases spanning the gap. The chain's CDR3 is CAGRGRREGYTF. Here the CDR3 DNA reads TGTGCCGGACGGGGGCGCAGGGAAGGCTACACCTTC. Full variable domain (missing parts from reference TRBV30 and TRBJ1-2): SQTIHQWPATLVQPVGSPLSLECTVEGTSNPNLYWYRQAAGRGLQLLFYSVGIGQISSEVPQNLSASRPQDRQFILSSKKLLLSDSGFYLCAGRGRREGYTFGSGTRLTVV.

This chain uses TRBV5-1 with TRBJ2-3; TRBD2 matches at 10 bases. Germline trimming cut 4 bases from V and 3 bases from J; bases unmatched to any gene: 11. Germline loops: CDR1 SGHRS, CDR2 YFSETQ. This CDR3 is built from 17 residues. This CDR3 is CASSLRSSGRNTDTQYF. CDR3 nucleotides: TGCGCCAGCAGCCTTAGGTCTAGCGGGAGAAATACAGATACGCAGTATTTT.